The T cell receptor (beta chain) described here comes from a study of cytotoxic CD8 clonotypes in ibrutinib-treated CLL. General study results and limits: Samples from sustained-remission and progressing patients were taken at different times.

Deep sequencing aimed at 1 in 200,000 to 1 in 1 million T cells' resolution. Assay: immunoSEQ multiplex PCR; the TCRdb copy retains only in-frame clones and omits some. Of approximately 92,000 clones in the sample, about 74% were seen once. Looked up from germline, CDR1 is LNHDA and CDR2 is SQIVND (reference sequence). V was trimmed by 5 bases and J by 0 bases, leaving 14 bases between them. CDR3 length: 15 residues. Comment on this clone: The antigen remains undetermined.

The TCR was taken from a human donor with chronic lymphocytic leukemia. The sequencing used PBMCs, collected after 24 months of ibrutinib treatment. The chain recombines TRBV19 with TRBJ2-7; D unresolved. DNA for the CDR3: TGTGCCAGTAGTCGACTTACCGAGGACTCCTACGAGCAGTACTTC. Protein: CASSRLTEDSYEQYF.